The subject of this entry is one TCR beta chain. Antigen unknown. These data originate in a study of spatial heterogeneity in lung cancer. Whole-study context: Detected sequences consistently included more beta-chain ones than alpha-chain ones. Study findings and constraints: The number of expanded tumor alpha and beta chains correlated with mutation number. Estimated TCR-seq coverage of tumor T cells was only roughly 7% for alpha chains. For beta chains, the corresponding estimate was about 14%.

Specified time point: sample taken at primary tumor resection. The CDR3 is made up of 12 amino acids. The ends were cut back, 4 bases at V and 4 bases at J, with 8 bases in the middle. The germline gives CDR1 SQVTM, CDR2 ANQGSEA. TCR cDNA molecules each had a unique molecular identifier. MiXCR was run by TCRdb on the 5' RACE reads, yielding one entry per CDR3 protein. The data show about 8,100 distinct CDR3 sequences, with about an eighth seen just once and 11% held by the top ten. This chain connects TRBV29-1 to TRBJ2-1, with D maybe TRBD1 (6 bases). The receptor comes from a male donor with early-stage non-small cell lung cancer. Sequenced material: lung tumor tissue, taken at surgery. The CDR3 spells CSVAGQYNEQFF. The CDR3, as DNA: TGCAGCGTTGCGGGACAATACAATGAGCAGTTCTTC.